One sample yielded the 15 T cell receptor beta chains listed below, sequenced in a study of response to subunit inactivated influenza vaccine. A single record per CDR3 protein comes from TCRdb applying MiXCR to the RT-PCR reads. Of about 190,000 distinct CDR3 sequences listed, approximately 15% were seen once; the top ten hold roughly 24%. The sequencing used CD8+ T cells sorted from PBMCs, collected 5 to 6 days after vaccination. All receptors come from a man aged 50 or older who received an inactivated influenza vaccine.

This clonotype was counted between two and nine times. The gene calls are TRBV18 and TRBJ2-2; D is ambiguous. Trimming cost V 3 bases and J 6 bases, with 8 bases left between them. This CDR3 has 13 amino acids. Germline CDR1 KGHSH, CDR2 LQKENI. Here the CDR3 reads CASSPPEAGELFF. The CDR3 DNA sequence: TGTGCCAGCTCACCGCCAGAGGCCGGGGAGCTGTTTTTT.

The genes are TRBV4-2 and TRBJ2-7; TRBD1 is a possible D gene (6 bases). Germline CDR1 reads LGHNA; CDR2 reads YNFKEQ. CDR3 length: 15 amino acids. The V end was cut by 4 bases, the J end by 1 base, with 14 bases between. This chain's CDR3 is CASSPTGTPSYEQYF. The CDR3 coding sequence is TGTGCCAGCAGCCCAACAGGGACACCGTCCTACGAGCAGTACTTC.

The chain uses TRBV27 and TRBJ2-7, with a tentative D call TRBD1 (6 bases). Trimming left V 3 bases short and J 3 bases short, with 15 bases between. Germline assignment: CDR1 MNHEY and CDR2 SMNVEV (reference sequence). This CDR3 is 15 amino acids long. CDR3: CASSLGTPGFYEQYF. DNA of the CDR3: TGTGCCAGCAGTTTGGGGACACCTGGATTCTACGAGCAGTACTTC.

This clonotype has at least ten counts. V is TRBV6-1 and J is TRBJ2-6, with D uncertain. Germline V gene sequence: CDR1 MNHNS, CDR2 SASEGT. CDR3 length: 13 amino acids. V lost 5 bases to trimming and J lost 2 bases, with 4 bases between them. The CDR3 coding sequence is TGTGCCAGCAGTCCAGCTGGGGCCAACGTCCTGACTTTC. Translating gives CASSPAGANVLTF.

The sample holds a few counts of this clonotype. The CDR3 spells CASSYSRRGETQYF. The CDR3, as DNA: TGTGCCAGCAGTTACTCGCGTCGGGGGGAGACCCAGTACTTC. This chain uses TRBV6-5 with TRBJ2-5; weak D call: TRBD2 (6 bases). V was trimmed by 0 bases and J by 5 bases, leaving 10 bases between them. Per germline, CDR1 MNHEY and CDR2 SVGAGI. The CDR3 runs 14 residues.

This chain connects TRBV4-3 to TRBJ2-3; 15 positions match TRBD2. Germline V gene sequence: CDR1 LGHNA, CDR2 YSLEER. With 0 bases clipped from V and 6 bases from J, the junction kept 7 bases outside the gene matches. The CDR3 covers 18 residues. The CDR3 region has the DNA TGCGCCAGCAGCCAAGATCTAGGGACTAGCGGGAGGAACGATACGCAGTATTTT. Translation: CASSQDLGTSGRNDTQYF.

This clonotype was found a few times. The chain joins TRBV5-1 to TRBJ1-1, with TRBD1 matching over 9 bases. Germline trimming cut 0 bases from V and 1 base from J; bases unmatched to any gene: 1. Germline V lookup: CDR1 SGHRS, CDR2 YFSETQ. CDR3 size: 15 residues. CDR3 region: CASSLVTGGNTEAFF. Here the CDR3 DNA reads TGCGCCAGCAGCTTGGTGACAGGGGGGAACACTGAAGCTTTCTTT.

This clonotype was recorded many times. The rearrangement links TRBV6-2 or TRBV6-3 to TRBJ2-7; 7 bases align to TRBD1. The CDR3 sequence is 12 residues long. Germline CDR1 and CDR2: MNHEY and SVGEGT. Trimming removed 5 bases from V and 8 bases from J; junction bases left unmatched: 6. The CDR3 sequence: CASSHDRDKQYF. The CDR3 nucleotides read TGTGCCAGCAGTCACGACAGGGATAAGCAGTACTTC.

In this sample, this clonotype turned up a few times. The chain uses TRBV29-1 and TRBJ2-3; no reliable D call. The V end lost 4 bases, the J end lost 4 bases, and 3 bases lay between the germline ends. The CDR3 loop spans 10 amino acids. Germline V gene data show CDR1 as SQVTM and CDR2 as ANQGSEA. The CDR3 spells CSVVPDTQYF. The CDR3 coding sequence is TGCAGCGTTGTGCCAGATACGCAGTATTTT.

This clonotype was seen many times. The V call is TRBV28, the J call TRBJ2-7; D is unresolved. The CDR3 totals 13 residues. The germline V and J ends were trimmed by 2 bases and 2 bases, with 7 bases remaining between them. Germline assignment: CDR1 MDHEN and CDR2 SYDVKM. The CDR3 nucleotides read TGTGCCAGCAGTTTAGGGGAACCCTACGAGCAGTACTTC. This translates into CASSLGEPYEQYF.

This clonotype was recorded a few times. The CDR3 region is CASSHLGGGSENEQFF. The CDR3 DNA follows: TGTGCCAGCAGCCACCTTGGGGGGGGGTCGGAAAATGAGCAGTTCTTC. V is TRBV27 and J is TRBJ2-1; 7 nucleotides line up with TRBD2. Germline lookup yields CDR1 MNHEY and CDR2 SMNVEV (reference sequence). This CDR3 has 16 residues. The J segment lost 7 bases and the V segment lost 6 bases, leaving 15 bases of the junction unmatched.

This clonotype has at least ten counts. The chain employs TRBV7-2 and TRBJ2-3, with TRBD2 as a possible D gene (7 bases). Trimming left V 3 bases short and J 1 base short, with 11 bases between. The CDR3 is 15 residues long. Germline V gene lookup returns CDR1 SGHTA and CDR2 FQGNSA. The CDR3 sequence is CASSLGGLGTDTQYF. The CDR3 DNA reads as TGTGCCAGCAGCTTGGGGGGGCTCGGCACAGATACGCAGTATTTT.

This clonotype turned up a few times. CDR3 protein: CASSSLPPSEKLFF. DNA for the CDR3: TGTGCCAGCAGTTCCTTACCCCCGTCTGAAAAACTGTTTTTT. V is TRBV27 and J is TRBJ1-4; D is unclear. The V end lost 4 bases, the J end lost 7 bases, and 13 bases lay between the germline ends. CDR1 and CDR2 from the germline V gene are MNHEY and SMNVEV (reference sequence). The CDR3 has 14 amino acids.

V and J are TRBV12-3 or TRBV12-4 and TRBJ2-7; D call uncertain. V lost 5 bases and J lost 2, with 10 bases in between. This CDR3 comprises 13 residues. The CDR3 nucleotides read TGTGCCAGCAGTGCGACTGAGACCTACGAGCAGTACTTC. This translates into CASSATETYEQYF.

The V gene is TRBV20-1, the J gene TRBJ2-1; D is possibly TRBD1 (6 bases). The CDR3 is 15 amino acids. V lost 0 bases and J lost 4, with 13 bases in between. CDR1 is DFQATT and CDR2 is SNEGSKA in the germline V gene (reference sequence). The DNA of the CDR3 is TGCAGTGCTAGAGATCACAGGGTCCCTTACAATGAGCAGTTCTTC. Translating it yields CSARDHRVPYNEQFF.